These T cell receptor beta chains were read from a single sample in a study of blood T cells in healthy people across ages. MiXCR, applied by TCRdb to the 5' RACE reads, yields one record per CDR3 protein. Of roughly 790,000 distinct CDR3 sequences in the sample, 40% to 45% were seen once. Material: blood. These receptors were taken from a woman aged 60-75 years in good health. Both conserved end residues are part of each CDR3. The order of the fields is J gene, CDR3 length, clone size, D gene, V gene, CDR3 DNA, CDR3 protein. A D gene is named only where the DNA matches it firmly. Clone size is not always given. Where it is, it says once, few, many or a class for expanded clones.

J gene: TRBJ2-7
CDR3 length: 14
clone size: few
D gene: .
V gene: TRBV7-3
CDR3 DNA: TGTGCCAGCAGCCCTGGGGGACCCCCCTACGAGCAGTACTTC
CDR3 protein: CASSPGGPPYEQYF

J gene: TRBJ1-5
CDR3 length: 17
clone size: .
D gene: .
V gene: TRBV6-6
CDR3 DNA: TGTGCCAGCAGTTACTCGCTCCAAGATGAGGGCAATCAGCCCCAGCATTTT
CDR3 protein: CASSYSLQDEGNQPQHF

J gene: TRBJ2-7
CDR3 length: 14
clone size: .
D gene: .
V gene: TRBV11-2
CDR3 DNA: TGTGCCAGCTTAGGGCAGGGCCGCTCCTACGAGCAGTACTTC
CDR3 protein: CASLGQGRSYEQYF

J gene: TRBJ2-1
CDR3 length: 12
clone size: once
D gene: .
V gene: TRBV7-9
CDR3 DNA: TGTGCCAGCAGCGCTAGGGCACATGAGCAGTTCTTC
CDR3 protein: CASSARAHEQFF

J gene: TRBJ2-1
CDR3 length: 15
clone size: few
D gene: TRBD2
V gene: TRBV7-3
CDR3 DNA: TGTGCCAGCAGCCTTAGCGGGGTTTCCCACAATGAGCAGTTCTTC
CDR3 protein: CASSLSGVSHNEQFF

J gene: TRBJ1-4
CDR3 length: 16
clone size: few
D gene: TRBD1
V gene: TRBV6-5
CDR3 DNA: TGTGCCAGCAGTTACCCCTGGGGCAGGGGGCGAGAAAAACTGTTTTTT
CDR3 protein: CASSYPWGRGREKLFF

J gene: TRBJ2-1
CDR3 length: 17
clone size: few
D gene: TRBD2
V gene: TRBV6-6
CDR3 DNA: TGTGCCAGCAGTTACTCGTCAGCGGGAGGCTCTCGTAATGAGCAGTTCTTC
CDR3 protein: CASSYSSAGGSRNEQFF

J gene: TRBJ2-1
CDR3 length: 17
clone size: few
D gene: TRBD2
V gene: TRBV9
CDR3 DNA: TGTGCCAGCAGCGTAGGGGTAGCGGGGACCTCCTACAATGAGCAGTTCTTC
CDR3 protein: CASSVGVAGTSYNEQFF

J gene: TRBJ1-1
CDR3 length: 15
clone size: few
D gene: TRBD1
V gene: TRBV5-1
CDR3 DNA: TGCGCCAGCAGCTTGGGGACAGGGATAGGCACTGAAGCTTTCTTT
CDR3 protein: CASSLGTGIGTEAFF

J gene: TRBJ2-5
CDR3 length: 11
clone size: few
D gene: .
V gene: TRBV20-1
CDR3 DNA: TGCAGTCCAGCGATCCAAGAGACCCAGTACTTC
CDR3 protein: CSPAIQETQYF

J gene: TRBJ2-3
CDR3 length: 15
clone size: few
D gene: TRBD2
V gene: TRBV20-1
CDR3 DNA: TGCAGTGCACCCCTTGCGGGAGGAGTTTCGGATACGCAGTATTTT
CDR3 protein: CSAPLAGGVSDTQYF

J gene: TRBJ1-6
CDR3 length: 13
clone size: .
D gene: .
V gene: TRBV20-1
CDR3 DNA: TGCAGTGCAGGGGCCAGGGGCAATTCACCCCTCCACTTT
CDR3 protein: CSAGARGNSPLHF

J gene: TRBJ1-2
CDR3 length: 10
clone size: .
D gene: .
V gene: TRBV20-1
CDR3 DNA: TGCAGTGCTCCACCTTTTGGCTACACCTTC
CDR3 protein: CSAPPFGYTF

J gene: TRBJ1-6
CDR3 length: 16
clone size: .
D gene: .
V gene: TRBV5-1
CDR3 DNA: TGCGCCAGCAGCTTGGCGCAGGGGAACGGTAATTCACCCCTCCACTTT
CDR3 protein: CASSLAQGNGNSPLHF

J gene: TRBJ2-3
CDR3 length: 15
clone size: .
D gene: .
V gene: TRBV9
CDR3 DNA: TGTGCCAGCAGCGTAGGGGCAGCGGGCACAGGTACGCAGTATTTT
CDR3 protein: CASSVGAAGTGTQYF

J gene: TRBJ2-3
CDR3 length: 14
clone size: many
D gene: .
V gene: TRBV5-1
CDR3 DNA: TGCGCCAGCAGCTTCGAGGGGCCGGCCCCAATGCAGTATTTT
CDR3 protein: CASSFEGPAPMQYF

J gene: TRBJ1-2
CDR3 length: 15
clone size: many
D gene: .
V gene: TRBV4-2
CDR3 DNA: TGTGCCAGCAGCCAAGATCTACAGGCACGCTATGGCTACACCTTC
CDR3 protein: CASSQDLQARYGYTF

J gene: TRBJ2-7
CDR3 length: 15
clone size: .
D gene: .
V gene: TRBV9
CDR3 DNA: TGTGCCAGCAGCGTAGGCCCTATTGCGGTCTACGAGCAGTACTTC
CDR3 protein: CASSVGPIAVYEQYF

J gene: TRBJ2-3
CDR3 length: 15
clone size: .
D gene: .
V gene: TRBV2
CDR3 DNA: TGTGCCATCCCGAACGAGGGGGGTAGGGCAGATACGCAGTATTTT
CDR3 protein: CAIPNEGGRADTQYF

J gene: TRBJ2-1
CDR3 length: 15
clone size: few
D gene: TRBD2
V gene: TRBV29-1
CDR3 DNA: TGCAGCGTTGATTTAGTCGGGAGGAATTACAATGAGCAGTTCTTC
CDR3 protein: CSVDLVGRNYNEQFF

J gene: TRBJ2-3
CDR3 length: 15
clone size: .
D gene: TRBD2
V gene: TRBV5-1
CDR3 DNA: TGCGCCAGCACCCTGAGCGGGAGGAACACAGATACGCAGTATTTT
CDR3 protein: CASTLSGRNTDTQYF

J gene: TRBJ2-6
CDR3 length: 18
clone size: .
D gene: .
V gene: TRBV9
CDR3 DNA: TGTGCCAGCAGCGTAGCTGCAGGGGCCTACTCTGGGGCCAACGTCCTGACTTTC
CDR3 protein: CASSVAAGAYSGANVLTF

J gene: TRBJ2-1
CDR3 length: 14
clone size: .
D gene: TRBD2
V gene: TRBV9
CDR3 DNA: TGTGCCAGCAGCCAGCGGGGGGCCTACAGTGAGCAGTTCTTC
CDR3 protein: CASSQRGAYSEQFF

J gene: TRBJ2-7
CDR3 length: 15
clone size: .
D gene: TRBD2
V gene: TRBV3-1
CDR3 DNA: TGTGCCAGCAAGGAGCGGGGGGCCGCCTCCTACGAGCAGTACTTC
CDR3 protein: CASKERGAASYEQYF

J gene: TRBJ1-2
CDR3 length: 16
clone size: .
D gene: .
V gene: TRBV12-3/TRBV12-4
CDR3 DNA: TGTGCCAGCAGCAACCCCCGGGGGACATCTAACTATGGCTACACCTTC
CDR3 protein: CASSNPRGTSNYGYTF

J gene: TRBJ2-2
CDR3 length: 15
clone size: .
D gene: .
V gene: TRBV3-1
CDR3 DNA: TGTGCCAGCAGCCCGGGACTCTCCTACACCGGGGAGCTGTTTTTT
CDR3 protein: CASSPGLSYTGELFF

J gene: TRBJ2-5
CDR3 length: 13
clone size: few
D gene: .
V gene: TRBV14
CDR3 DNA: TGTGCCAGCAGCCAAGATCTTGGCAGGGCCCAGTACTTC
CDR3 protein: CASSQDLGRAQYF

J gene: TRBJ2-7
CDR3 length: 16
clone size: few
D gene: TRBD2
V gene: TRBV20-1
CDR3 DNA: TGCAGTGCAAGGGGGACTAGCGGGAGGGCCGCATACGAGCAGTACTTC
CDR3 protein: CSARGTSGRAAYEQYF

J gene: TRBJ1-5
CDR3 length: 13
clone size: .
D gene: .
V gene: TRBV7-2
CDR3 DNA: TGTACCAGCAGCGCTGATAGCAATCAGCCCCAGCATTTT
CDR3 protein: CTSSADSNQPQHF

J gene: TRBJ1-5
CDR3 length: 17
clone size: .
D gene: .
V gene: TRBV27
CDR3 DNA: TGTGCCAGCAGTTTATGGGGAGGGCCGGAAGGAGATCAGCTCCAGCATTTT
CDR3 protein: CASSLWGGPEGDQLQHF

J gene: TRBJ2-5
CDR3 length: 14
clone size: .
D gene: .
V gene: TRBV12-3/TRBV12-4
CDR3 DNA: TGTGCCAGCAGTTTTGGAGGGAAACAAGAGACCCAGTACTTC
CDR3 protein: CASSFGGKQETQYF

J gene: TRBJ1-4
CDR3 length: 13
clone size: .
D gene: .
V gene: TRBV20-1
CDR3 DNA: TGCAGTGCTAGTGTGGTAGCTAATGAAAAACTGTTTTTT
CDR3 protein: CSASVVANEKLFF

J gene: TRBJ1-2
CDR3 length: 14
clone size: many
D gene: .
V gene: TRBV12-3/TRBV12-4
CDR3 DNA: TGTGCCAGCAGTTTAGGAGGCCGGGGGTATGGCTACACCTTC
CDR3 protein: CASSLGGRGYGYTF

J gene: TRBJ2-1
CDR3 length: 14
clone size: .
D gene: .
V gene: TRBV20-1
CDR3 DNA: TGCAGTGCTAGCGAGGGGGGGGCCGGGAATGAGCAGTTCTTC
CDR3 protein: CSASEGGAGNEQFF

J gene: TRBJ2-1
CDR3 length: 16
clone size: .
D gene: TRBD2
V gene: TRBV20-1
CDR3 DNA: TGCAGTGCCCCCTCTCAGCGGGAGGCTTTCTTCGGGGAGCAGTTCTTC
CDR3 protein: CSAPSQREAFFGEQFF

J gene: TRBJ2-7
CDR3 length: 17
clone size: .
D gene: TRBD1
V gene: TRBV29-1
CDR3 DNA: TGCAGCGTTGAAAGGGGGATGACAGGGGCCATCCTATACGAGCAGTACTTC
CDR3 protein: CSVERGMTGAILYEQYF

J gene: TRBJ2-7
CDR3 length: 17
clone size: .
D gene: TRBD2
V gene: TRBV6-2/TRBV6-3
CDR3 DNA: TGTGCCAGCAGTTACGGGGATACTAGCGATCCTTATGACGAGCAGTACTTC
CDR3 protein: CASSYGDTSDPYDEQYF

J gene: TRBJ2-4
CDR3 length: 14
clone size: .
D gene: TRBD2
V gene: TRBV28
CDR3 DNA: TGTGCCAGCACGGGAGGTGAAGCCAAAAACATTCAGTACTTC
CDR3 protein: CASTGGEAKNIQYF

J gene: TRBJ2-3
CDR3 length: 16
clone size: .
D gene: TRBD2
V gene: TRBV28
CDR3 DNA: TGTGCCAACAGTTTATTGGTGGGGAGGGGCACAGATACGCAGTATTTT
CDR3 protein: CANSLLVGRGTDTQYF

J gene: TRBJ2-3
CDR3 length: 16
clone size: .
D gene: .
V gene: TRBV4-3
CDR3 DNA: TGCGCCAGCAACCAAGATTTCCGGGGATTCACAGATACGCAGTATTTT
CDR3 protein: CASNQDFRGFTDTQYF

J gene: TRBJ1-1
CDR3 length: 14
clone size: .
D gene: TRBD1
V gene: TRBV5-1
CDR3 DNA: TGCGCCAGCAGCTGGACAGGGAAGGGGGCTGAAGCTTTCTTT
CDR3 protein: CASSWTGKGAEAFF

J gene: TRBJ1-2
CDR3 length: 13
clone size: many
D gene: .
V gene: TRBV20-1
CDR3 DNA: TGCAGTGCCAACGAGAGCCCTAACTATGGCTTCACCTTC
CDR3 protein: CSANESPNYGFTF

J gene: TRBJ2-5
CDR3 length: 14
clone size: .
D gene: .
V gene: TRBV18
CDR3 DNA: TGTGCCAGCTCACCACCGTCAGGGAAAGAGACCCAGTACTTC
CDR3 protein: CASSPPSGKETQYF

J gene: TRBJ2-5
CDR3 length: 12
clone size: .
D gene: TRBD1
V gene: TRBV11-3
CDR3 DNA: TGTGCCAGCAGCTCCAGGGGGAATGAGCAGTACTTC
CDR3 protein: CASSSRGNEQYF

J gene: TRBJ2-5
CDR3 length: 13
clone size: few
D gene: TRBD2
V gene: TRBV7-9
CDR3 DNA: TGTGCCAGCAGAACTAGCGTACAAGAGACCCAGTACTTC
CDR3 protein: CASRTSVQETQYF

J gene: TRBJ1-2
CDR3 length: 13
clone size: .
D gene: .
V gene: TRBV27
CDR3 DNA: TGTGCCAGCAGCCCAACCAGGACTTATGGCTACACCTTC
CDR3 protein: CASSPTRTYGYTF

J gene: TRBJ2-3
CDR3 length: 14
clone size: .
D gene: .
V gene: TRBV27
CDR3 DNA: TGTGCCAGCAGTCTCCAACGAGGCACAGATACGCAGTATTTT
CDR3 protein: CASSLQRGTDTQYF

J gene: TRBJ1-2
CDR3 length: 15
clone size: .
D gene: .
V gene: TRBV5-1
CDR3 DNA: TGCGCCAGCAGCTTGGTGGCAGCCTCTAACCATGGCTACACCTTC
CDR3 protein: CASSLVAASNHGYTF

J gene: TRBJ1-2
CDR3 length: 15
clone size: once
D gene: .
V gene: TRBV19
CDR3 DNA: TGTGCCAGTACCCAGTCGGCGGTTTCTAACTATGGCTACACCTTC
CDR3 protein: CASTQSAVSNYGYTF

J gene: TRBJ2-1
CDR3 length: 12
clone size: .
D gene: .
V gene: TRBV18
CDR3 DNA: TGTGCCAGCTCACGTAGCGCCCATGAGCAGTTCTTC
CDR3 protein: CASSRSAHEQFF

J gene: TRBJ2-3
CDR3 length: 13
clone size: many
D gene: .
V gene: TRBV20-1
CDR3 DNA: TGCAGTGCTTCCCTACTAGTGACGGATACGCAGTATTTT
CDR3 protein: CSASLLVTDTQYF

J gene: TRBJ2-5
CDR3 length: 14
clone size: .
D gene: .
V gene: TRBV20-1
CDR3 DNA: TGCAGTGCTAGAGAACAGGGTAGGATGGAGACCCAGTACTTC
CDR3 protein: CSAREQGRMETQYF

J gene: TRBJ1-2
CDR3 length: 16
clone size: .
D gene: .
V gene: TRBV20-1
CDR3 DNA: TGCAGCCCCATATTGGGTTCGTCCGGGACACCTTATGGCTACACCTTC
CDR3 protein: CSPILGSSGTPYGYTF

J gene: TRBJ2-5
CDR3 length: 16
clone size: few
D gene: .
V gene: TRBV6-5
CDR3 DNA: TGTGCCAGCAGTTACTCGAACGCGGGACATAAGGAGACCCAGTACTTC
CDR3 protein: CASSYSNAGHKETQYF